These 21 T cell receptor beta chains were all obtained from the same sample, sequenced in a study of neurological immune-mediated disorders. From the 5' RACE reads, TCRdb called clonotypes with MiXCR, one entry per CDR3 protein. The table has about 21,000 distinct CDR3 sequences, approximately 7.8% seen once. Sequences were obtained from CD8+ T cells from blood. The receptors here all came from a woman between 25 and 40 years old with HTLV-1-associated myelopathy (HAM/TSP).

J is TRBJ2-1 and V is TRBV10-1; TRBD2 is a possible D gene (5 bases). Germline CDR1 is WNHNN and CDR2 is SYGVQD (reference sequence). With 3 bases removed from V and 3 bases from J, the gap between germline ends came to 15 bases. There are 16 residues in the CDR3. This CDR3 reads CASSEGSGLNYNEQFF. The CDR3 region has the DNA TGCGCCAGCAGTGAAGGGAGCGGACTTAACTACAATGAGCAGTTCTTC.

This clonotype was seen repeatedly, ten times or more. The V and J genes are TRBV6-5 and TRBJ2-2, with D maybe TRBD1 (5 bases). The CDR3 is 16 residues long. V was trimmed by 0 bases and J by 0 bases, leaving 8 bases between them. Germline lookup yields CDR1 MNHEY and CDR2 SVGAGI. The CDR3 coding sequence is TGTGCCAGCAGTTACTCGTCAGGGACGAACACCGGGGAGCTGTTTTTT. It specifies CASSYSSGTNTGELFF.

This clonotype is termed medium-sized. The CDR3 DNA sequence: TGCAGTGCTAGAGATGTCCTAATGGGGGCAGATACGCAGTATTTT. Translating gives CSARDVLMGADTQYF. The V call is TRBV20-1, the J call TRBJ2-3; either TRBD1 or TRBD2 may supply D (5 bases each). The CDR3 has 15 amino acids. Trimming took 0 bases from V and 4 from J, leaving 14 bases between them. From germline, CDR1 is DFQATT and CDR2 SNEGSKA (reference sequence).

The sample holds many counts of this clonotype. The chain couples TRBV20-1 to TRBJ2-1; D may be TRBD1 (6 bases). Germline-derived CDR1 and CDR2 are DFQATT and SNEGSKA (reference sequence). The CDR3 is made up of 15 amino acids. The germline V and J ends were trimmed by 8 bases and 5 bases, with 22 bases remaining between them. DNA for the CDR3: TGCAGTCTCTCTACCGGGACGACAGGCCACAATGAGCAGTTCTTC. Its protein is CSLSTGTTGHNEQFF.

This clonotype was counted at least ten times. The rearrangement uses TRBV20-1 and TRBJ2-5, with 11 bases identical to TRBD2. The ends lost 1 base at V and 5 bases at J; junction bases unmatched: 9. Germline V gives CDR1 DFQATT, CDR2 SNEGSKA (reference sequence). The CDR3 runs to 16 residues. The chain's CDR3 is CSARGLAGGMRETQYF. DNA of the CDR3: TGCAGTGCTAGAGGGTTAGCGGGGGGGATGCGGGAGACCCAGTACTTC.

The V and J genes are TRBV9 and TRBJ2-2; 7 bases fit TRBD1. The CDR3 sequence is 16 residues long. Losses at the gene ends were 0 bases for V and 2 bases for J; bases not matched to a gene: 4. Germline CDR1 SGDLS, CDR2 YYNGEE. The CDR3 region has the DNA TGTGCCAGCAGCGTAGAAGGGGGCGGCAACACCGGGGAGCTGTTTTTT. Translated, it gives CASSVEGGGNTGELFF.

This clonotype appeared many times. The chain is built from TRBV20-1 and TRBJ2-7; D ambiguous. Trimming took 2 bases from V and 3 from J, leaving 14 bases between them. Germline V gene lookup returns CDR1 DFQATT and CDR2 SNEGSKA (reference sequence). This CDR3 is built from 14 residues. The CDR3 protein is CSARNSTKGYEQYF. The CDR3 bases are TGCAGTGCTAGAAATAGCACGAAGGGCTACGAGCAGTACTTC.

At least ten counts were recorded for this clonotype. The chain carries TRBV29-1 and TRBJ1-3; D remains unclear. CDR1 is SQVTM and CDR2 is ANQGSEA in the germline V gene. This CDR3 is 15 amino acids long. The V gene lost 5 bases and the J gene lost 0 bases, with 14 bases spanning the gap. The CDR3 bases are TGCAGCGTTCGGATAATCGCCGACTCTGGAAACACCATATATTTT. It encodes CSVRIIADSGNTIYF.

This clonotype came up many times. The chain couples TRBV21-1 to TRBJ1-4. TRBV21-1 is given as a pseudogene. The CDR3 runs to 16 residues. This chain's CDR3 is CASSKDRGRMNEKLFF. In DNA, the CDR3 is TGTGCCAGCAGCAAAGATCGCGGACGGATGAATGAAAAACTGTTTTTT.

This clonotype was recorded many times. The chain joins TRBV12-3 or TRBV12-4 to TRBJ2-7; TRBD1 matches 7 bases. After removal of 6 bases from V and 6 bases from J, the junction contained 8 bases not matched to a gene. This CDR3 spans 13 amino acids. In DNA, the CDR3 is TGTGCCAGCAGCCCCGGGACAGTTACCGAGCAGTACTTC. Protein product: CASSPGTVTEQYF.

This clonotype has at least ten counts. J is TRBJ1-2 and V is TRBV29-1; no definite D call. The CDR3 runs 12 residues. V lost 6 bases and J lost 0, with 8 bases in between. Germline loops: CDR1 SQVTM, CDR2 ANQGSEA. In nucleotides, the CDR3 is TGCAGCGTCGTATTGGCTAACTATGGCTACACCTTC. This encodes CSVVLANYGYTF.

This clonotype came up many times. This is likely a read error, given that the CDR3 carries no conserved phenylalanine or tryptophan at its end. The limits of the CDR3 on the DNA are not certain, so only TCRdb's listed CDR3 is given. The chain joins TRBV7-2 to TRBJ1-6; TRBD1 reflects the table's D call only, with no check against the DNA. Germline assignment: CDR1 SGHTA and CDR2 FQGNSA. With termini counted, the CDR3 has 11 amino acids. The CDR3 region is CASTLRMGVGG.

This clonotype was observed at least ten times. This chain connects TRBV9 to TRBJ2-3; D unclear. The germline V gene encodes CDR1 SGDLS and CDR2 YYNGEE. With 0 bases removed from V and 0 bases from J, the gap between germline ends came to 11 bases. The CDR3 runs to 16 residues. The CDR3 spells CASSVEGRTSTDTQYF. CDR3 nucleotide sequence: TGTGCCAGCAGCGTAGAGGGCCGCACTAGCACAGATACGCAGTATTTT.

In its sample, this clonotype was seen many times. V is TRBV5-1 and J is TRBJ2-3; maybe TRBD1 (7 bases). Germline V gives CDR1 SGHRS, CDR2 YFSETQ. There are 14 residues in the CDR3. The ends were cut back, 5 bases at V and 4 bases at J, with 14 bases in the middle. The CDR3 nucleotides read TGCGCCAGCAGGGAGGGGGCATCCCCAGATACGCAGTATTTT. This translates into CASREGASPDTQYF.

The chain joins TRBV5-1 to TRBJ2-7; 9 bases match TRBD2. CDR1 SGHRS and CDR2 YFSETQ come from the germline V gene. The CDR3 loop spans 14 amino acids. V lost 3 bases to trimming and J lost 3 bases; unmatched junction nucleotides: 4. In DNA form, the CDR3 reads TGCGCCAGCAGCTCGAGCGGGGGGCTCTACGAGCAGTACTTC. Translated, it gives CASSSSGGLYEQYF.

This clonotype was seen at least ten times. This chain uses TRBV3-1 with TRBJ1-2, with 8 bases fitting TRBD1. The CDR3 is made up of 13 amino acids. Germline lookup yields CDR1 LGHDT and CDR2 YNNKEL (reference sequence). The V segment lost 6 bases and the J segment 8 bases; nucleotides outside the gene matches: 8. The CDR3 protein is CASSPDRGQGYTF. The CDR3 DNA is TGTGCCAGCAGTCCCGACAGGGGTCAGGGCTACACCTTC.

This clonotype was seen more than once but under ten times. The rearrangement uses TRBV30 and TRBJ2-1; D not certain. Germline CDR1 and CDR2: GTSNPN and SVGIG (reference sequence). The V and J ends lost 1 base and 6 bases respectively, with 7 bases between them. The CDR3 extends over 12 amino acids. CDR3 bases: TGTGCCTGGAGTGAGACCTTCAATGAGCAGTTCTTC. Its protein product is CAWSETFNEQFF.

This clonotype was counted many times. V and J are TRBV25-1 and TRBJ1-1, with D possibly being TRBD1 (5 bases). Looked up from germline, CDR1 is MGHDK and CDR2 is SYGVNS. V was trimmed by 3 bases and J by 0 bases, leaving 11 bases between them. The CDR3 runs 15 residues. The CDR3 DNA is TGTGCCAGCAGTGACTTCGGGGCTTTGAACACTGAAGCTTTCTTT. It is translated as CASSDFGALNTEAFF. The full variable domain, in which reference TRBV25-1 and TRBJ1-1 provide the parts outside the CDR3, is EADIYQTPRYLVIGTGKKITLECSQTMGHDKMYWYQQDPGMELHLIHYSYGVNSTEKGDLSSESTVSRIRTEHFPLTLESARPSHTSQYLCASSDFGALNTEAFFGQGTRLTVV.

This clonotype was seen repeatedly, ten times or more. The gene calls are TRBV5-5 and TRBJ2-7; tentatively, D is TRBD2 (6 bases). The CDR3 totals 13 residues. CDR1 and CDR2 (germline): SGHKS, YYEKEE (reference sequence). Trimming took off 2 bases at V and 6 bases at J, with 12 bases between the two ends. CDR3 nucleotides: TGTGCCAGCAGCTTACACGGGGGTGTCGAGCAGTACTTC. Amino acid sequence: CASSLHGGVEQYF. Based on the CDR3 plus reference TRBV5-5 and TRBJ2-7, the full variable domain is DAGVTQSPTHLIKTRGQQVTLRCSPISGHKSVSWYQQVLGQGPQFIFQYYEKEERGRGNFPDRFSARQFPNYSSELNVNALLLGDSALYLCASSLHGGVEQYFGPGTRLTVT.

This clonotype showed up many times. CDR3 amino acids: CASSLGGQEAFF. CDR3 nucleotide sequence: TGTGCCAGCAGCTTAGGGGGACAGGAAGCTTTCTTT. This chain joins TRBV7-2 and TRBJ1-1, with 7 bases matching TRBD1. This CDR3 has 12 amino acids. CDR1 is SGHTA, CDR2 FQGNSA, per germline. V lost 1 base to trimming and J lost 8 bases; unmatched junction nucleotides: 1.

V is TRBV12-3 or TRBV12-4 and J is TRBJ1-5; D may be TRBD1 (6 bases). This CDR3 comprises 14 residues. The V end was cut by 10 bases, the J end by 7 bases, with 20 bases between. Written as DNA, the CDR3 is TGTGCCAACAGCGTACAGGGTTTGGGACAGCCCCAGCATTTT. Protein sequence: CANSVQGLGQPQHF.